Listed below are T cell receptor beta chains from one sample, sequenced in a study of blood T cell repertoires in COVID-19. Profiling relied on immunoSEQ multiplex PCR, and the TCRdb table lists in-frame clones only, not all of them. There are roughly 280,000 clones in the sample; approximately 91% occur only once, and 2% to 2.5% lies in the top ten. Sequencing was carried out using peripheral blood. The receptors stem from a man aged 45 to 65 with acute or convalescent COVID-19. CDR3s include the opening cysteine and the closing phenylalanine or tryptophan. The D gene is left open where the match is weak. Size is omitted from some rows. Given values are once, few, many or a class for expanded clones.

d_call: TRBD1; clone_size: NA; j_call: TRBJ2-1; v_call: TRBV7-6; cdr3_aa: CASSSPGGTADEQFF; cdr3_nt: TGTGCCAGCAGCTCCCCAGGTGGGACAGCGGACGAGCAGTTCTTC
d_call: NA; clone_size: once; j_call: TRBJ2-7; v_call: TRBV19; cdr3_aa: CASSIAVGTYEQYF; cdr3_nt: TGTGCCAGTAGTATCGCGGTCGGAACCTACGAGCAGTACTTC
d_call: NA; clone_size: NA; j_call: TRBJ2-1; v_call: TRBV28; cdr3_aa: CASGGGGGADDEQFF; cdr3_nt: TGTGCCAGCGGAGGGGGAGGGGGGGCAGACGATGAGCAGTTCTTC
d_call: TRBD1; clone_size: NA; j_call: TRBJ2-7; v_call: TRBV6-6; cdr3_aa: CASSLGQGAAYEQYF; cdr3_nt: TGTGCCAGCAGCCTCGGACAGGGGGCGGCCTACGAGCAGTACTTC
d_call: TRBD1; clone_size: NA; j_call: TRBJ1-5; v_call: TRBV10-2; cdr3_aa: CASSEAGGWYSNQPQHF; cdr3_nt: TGCGCCAGCAGTGAGGCAGGGGGTTGGTATAGCAATCAGCCCCAGCATTTT
d_call: NA; clone_size: NA; j_call: TRBJ2-3; v_call: TRBV6-5; cdr3_aa: CASGPSGRGGAYF; cdr3_nt: TGTGCCAGCGGTCCCTCTGGGCGGGGCGGCGCGTATTTT
d_call: TRBD2; clone_size: once; j_call: TRBJ2-3; v_call: TRBV18; cdr3_aa: CASSWRGSTDTQYF; cdr3_nt: TGTGCCAGCTCATGGCGGGGGAGCACAGATACGCAGTATTTT
d_call: TRBD1; clone_size: NA; j_call: TRBJ2-2; v_call: TRBV24-1; cdr3_aa: CATSDSRGTGELFF; cdr3_nt: TGTGCCACCAGTGATTCCAGGGGGACCGGGGAGCTGTTTTTT
d_call: NA; clone_size: once; j_call: TRBJ2-1; v_call: TRBV7-3; cdr3_aa: CASSSLARNEQFF; cdr3_nt: TGTGCCAGCAGCTCCCTAGCCCGGAATGAGCAGTTCTTC
d_call: NA; clone_size: NA; j_call: TRBJ2-5; v_call: TRBV20-1; cdr3_aa: CSARDKETQYF; cdr3_nt: TGCAGTGCTAGAGATAAAGAGACCCAGTACTTC
d_call: NA; clone_size: NA; j_call: TRBJ1-3; v_call: TRBV10-3; cdr3_aa: CAITSGTSGNTIYF; cdr3_nt: TGTGCCATCACTTCCGGGACAAGTGGAAACACCATATATTTT
d_call: NA; clone_size: NA; j_call: TRBJ2-2; v_call: TRBV3-1/TRBV3-2; cdr3_aa: CASSQPGSGELFF; cdr3_nt: TGTGCCAGCAGCCAGCCGGGGTCCGGGGAGCTGTTTTTT
d_call: TRBD1; clone_size: NA; j_call: TRBJ2-3; v_call: TRBV25-1; cdr3_aa: CASMPDRSTDTQYF; cdr3_nt: TGTGCCAGCATGCCGGACAGGAGCACAGATACGCAGTATTTT
d_call: TRBD1; clone_size: NA; j_call: TRBJ1-6; v_call: TRBV19; cdr3_aa: CASTNAGGLSPLHF; cdr3_nt: TGTGCCAGTACAAATGCAGGGGGCTTATCACCCCTCCACTTT
d_call: NA; clone_size: NA; j_call: TRBJ2-3; v_call: TRBV3-1/TRBV3-2; cdr3_aa: CASSSGLLLTDTQYF; cdr3_nt: TGTGCCAGCAGCTCGGGACTCCTCCTCACAGATACGCAGTATTTT
d_call: NA; clone_size: NA; j_call: TRBJ2-2; v_call: TRBV7-3; cdr3_aa: CASSLGTGFAGELFF; cdr3_nt: TGTGCCAGCAGCTTAGGTACAGGGTTCGCCGGGGAGCTGTTTTTT
d_call: TRBD1; clone_size: NA; j_call: TRBJ1-2; v_call: TRBV29-1; cdr3_aa: CSVWGQSDGYTF; cdr3_nt: TGCAGCGTATGGGGACAGAGCGATGGCTACACCTTC
d_call: NA; clone_size: NA; j_call: TRBJ1-2; v_call: TRBV7-2; cdr3_aa: CASSSRPGRGYTF; cdr3_nt: TGTGCCAGCAGCTCCCGTCCAGGCCGTGGCTACACCTTC
d_call: TRBD1; clone_size: NA; j_call: TRBJ2-3; v_call: TRBV10-1; cdr3_aa: CASTQGTGDKTTQYF; cdr3_nt: TGCGCCAGCACTCAAGGGACAGGAGACAAAACTACGCAGTATTTT
d_call: TRBD2; clone_size: NA; j_call: TRBJ2-3; v_call: TRBV7-8; cdr3_aa: CASSQASGATDTQYF; cdr3_nt: TGTGCCAGCAGCCAGGCTAGCGGGGCCACAGATACGCAGTATTTT
d_call: NA; clone_size: once; j_call: TRBJ2-3; v_call: TRBV5-1; cdr3_aa: CASSSAGARTDTQYF; cdr3_nt: TGCGCCAGCAGCTCCGCGGGGGCCCGCACAGATACGCAGTATTTT
d_call: TRBD1; clone_size: once; j_call: TRBJ2-7; v_call: TRBV12-3/TRBV12-4; cdr3_aa: CASRGEGGGEQYF; cdr3_nt: TGTGCCAGCAGGGGGGAAGGGGGCGGAGAGCAGTACTTC
d_call: NA; clone_size: NA; j_call: TRBJ2-2; v_call: TRBV18; cdr3_aa: CASSPREGNTGELFF; cdr3_nt: TGTGCCAGCTCACCACGAGAGGGGAACACCGGGGAGCTGTTTTTT
d_call: TRBD2; clone_size: few; j_call: TRBJ2-5; v_call: TRBV7-9; cdr3_aa: CASSLLGGETQYF; cdr3_nt: TGTGCCAGCAGCTTACTCGGGGGGGAGACCCAGTACTTC
d_call: NA; clone_size: NA; j_call: TRBJ1-2; v_call: TRBV10-1; cdr3_aa: CASSEGQGYGYTF; cdr3_nt: TGCGCCAGCAGTGAAGGGCAGGGGTATGGCTACACCTTC
d_call: NA; clone_size: NA; j_call: TRBJ1-5; v_call: TRBV10-3; cdr3_aa: CAISQGMGPYSNQPQHF; cdr3_nt: TGTGCCATCAGTCAGGGGATGGGGCCTTATAGCAATCAGCCCCAGCATTTT
d_call: TRBD2; clone_size: NA; j_call: TRBJ2-1; v_call: TRBV7-8; cdr3_aa: CASSLESRGYNEQFF; cdr3_nt: TGTGCCAGCAGCTTAGAGTCGCGGGGGTACAATGAGCAGTTCTTC
d_call: NA; clone_size: NA; j_call: TRBJ1-4; v_call: TRBV2; cdr3_aa: CASSDVQVEEKLFF; cdr3_nt: TGTGCCAGCAGTGATGTCCAGGTGGAAGAAAAACTGTTTTTT
d_call: TRBD2; clone_size: NA; j_call: TRBJ2-7; v_call: TRBV3-1/TRBV3-2; cdr3_aa: CASSQTSGGPYEQYF; cdr3_nt: TGTGCCAGCAGCCAAACTAGCGGGGGACCCTACGAGCAGTACTTC
d_call: NA; clone_size: NA; j_call: TRBJ1-2; v_call: TRBV19; cdr3_aa: CASTSRSLGRGYGYTF; cdr3_nt: TGTGCCAGTACCTCTCGGTCGTTGGGCAGGGGATATGGCTACACCTTC
d_call: NA; clone_size: once; j_call: TRBJ1-2; v_call: TRBV6-2/TRBV6-3; cdr3_aa: CASSFEGNYGYTF; cdr3_nt: TGTGCCAGCAGTTTTGAGGGAAACTATGGCTACACCTTC
d_call: TRBD2; clone_size: NA; j_call: TRBJ2-3; v_call: TRBV9; cdr3_aa: CASSATLGGAGTDTQYF; cdr3_nt: TGTGCCAGCAGCGCCACACTCGGGGGGGCGGGCACAGATACGCAGTATTTT
d_call: NA; clone_size: NA; j_call: TRBJ2-7; v_call: TRBV12-5; cdr3_aa: CASGLIQNEQYF; cdr3_nt: TGTGCTAGTGGTTTGATACAGAACGAGCAGTACTTC
d_call: NA; clone_size: once; j_call: TRBJ1-6; v_call: TRBV7-2; cdr3_aa: CASSLVGRSSPLHF; cdr3_nt: TGTGCCAGCAGCTTAGTAGGGAGGAGTTCACCCCTCCACTTT
d_call: NA; clone_size: NA; j_call: TRBJ1-5; v_call: TRBV19; cdr3_aa: CASTPAGGGNQPQHF; cdr3_nt: TGTGCCAGTACCCCGGCGGGGGGCGGCAATCAGCCCCAGCATTTT
d_call: NA; clone_size: NA; j_call: TRBJ1-3; v_call: TRBV9; cdr3_aa: CASSVGPGNTIYF; cdr3_nt: TGTGCCAGCAGCGTAGGGCCTGGAAACACCATATATTTT
d_call: NA; clone_size: NA; j_call: TRBJ1-1; v_call: TRBV6-5; cdr3_aa: CASRRTALNTEAFF; cdr3_nt: TGTGCCAGCAGGCGGACAGCTTTGAACACTGAAGCTTTCTTT
d_call: NA; clone_size: NA; j_call: TRBJ1-1; v_call: TRBV7-9; cdr3_aa: CASSLDRWSEAFF; cdr3_nt: TGTGCCAGCAGCTTAGATCGTTGGAGTGAAGCTTTCTTT
d_call: NA; clone_size: NA; j_call: TRBJ1-6; v_call: TRBV7-9; cdr3_aa: CASSFYAGGLKSPLHF; cdr3_nt: TGTGCCAGCAGCTTTTACGCCGGGGGGTTAAAGTCACCCCTCCACTTT
d_call: NA; clone_size: NA; j_call: TRBJ2-3; v_call: TRBV7-9; cdr3_aa: CASSPLGSTDTQYF; cdr3_nt: TGTGCCAGCAGCCCTCTCGGGTCCACAGATACGCAGTATTTT
d_call: TRBD1; clone_size: NA; j_call: TRBJ1-5; v_call: TRBV5-5; cdr3_aa: CASSSDRGGQPQHF; cdr3_nt: TGTGCCAGCAGCTCTGACAGGGGGGGTCAGCCCCAGCATTTT
d_call: NA; clone_size: NA; j_call: TRBJ1-2; v_call: TRBV4-1; cdr3_aa: CASSQALQGYYGYTF; cdr3_nt: TGCGCCAGCAGCCAAGCTTTACAGGGTTACTATGGCTACACCTTC
d_call: TRBD1; clone_size: NA; j_call: TRBJ1-5; v_call: TRBV19; cdr3_aa: CASTPVKGTAINQPQHF; cdr3_nt: TGTGCCAGTACCCCGGTCAAAGGGACAGCCATTAATCAGCCCCAGCATTTT
d_call: NA; clone_size: once; j_call: TRBJ2-1; v_call: TRBV5-1; cdr3_aa: CASSLQGTLYNEQFF; cdr3_nt: TGCGCCAGCAGCTTACAGGGGACTCTCTACAATGAGCAGTTCTTC
d_call: TRBD1; clone_size: NA; j_call: TRBJ2-1; v_call: TRBV5-1; cdr3_aa: CASSLGQGDIAFF; cdr3_nt: TGCGCCAGCAGCTTGGGCCAGGGGGATATCGCGTTCTTC
d_call: TRBD1; clone_size: NA; j_call: TRBJ1-6; v_call: TRBV3-1/TRBV3-2; cdr3_aa: CASSQRQGDFGSLHF; cdr3_nt: TGTGCCAGCAGCCAGCGACAGGGGGATTTTGGTTCCCTCCACTTT
d_call: NA; clone_size: NA; j_call: TRBJ1-5; v_call: TRBV7-6; cdr3_aa: CASSLGFSQPQHF; cdr3_nt: TGTGCCAGCAGCTTAGGCTTTAGTCAGCCCCAGCATTTT
d_call: NA; clone_size: once; j_call: TRBJ1-4; v_call: TRBV10-1; cdr3_aa: CASSEGNRWGTNEKLFF; cdr3_nt: TGCGCCAGCAGTGAAGGAAACCGCTGGGGGACAAATGAAAAACTGTTTTTT